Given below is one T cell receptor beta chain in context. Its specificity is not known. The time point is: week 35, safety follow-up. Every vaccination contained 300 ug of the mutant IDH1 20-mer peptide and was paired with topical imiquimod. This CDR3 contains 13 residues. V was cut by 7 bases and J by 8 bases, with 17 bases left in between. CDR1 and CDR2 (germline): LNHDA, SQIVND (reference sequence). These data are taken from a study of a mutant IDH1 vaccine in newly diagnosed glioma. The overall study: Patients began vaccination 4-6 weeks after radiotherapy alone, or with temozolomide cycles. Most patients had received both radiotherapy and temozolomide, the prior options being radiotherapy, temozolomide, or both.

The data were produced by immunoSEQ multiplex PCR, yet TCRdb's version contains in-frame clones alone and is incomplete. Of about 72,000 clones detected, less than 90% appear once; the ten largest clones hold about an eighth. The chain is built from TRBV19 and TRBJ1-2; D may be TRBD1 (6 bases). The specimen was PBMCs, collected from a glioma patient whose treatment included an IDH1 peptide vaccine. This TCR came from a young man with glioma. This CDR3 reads CASKGTFLGGYTF. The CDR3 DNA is TGTGCCAGTAAGGGGACATTTCTTGGGGGCTACACCTTC.